The clone carrying this T cell receptor (beta chain) was recorded many times. Antigen specificity is unknown. This specimen belongs to a study of T-cell memory formation after mild COVID-19. Turning to the study itself: In these data, TCR clusters were largely donor specific. Overall study findings and caveats: CM and EM subsets held most contracting CD4+ clones; EMRA held CD8+ ones.

Germline loops: CDR1 LGHNA, CDR2 YNFKEQ. The CDR3 extends over 15 amino acids. The V end lost 4 bases, the J end lost 2 bases, and 14 bases lay between the germline ends. TCRdb used MiXCR to reprocess the 5' RACE reads, holding one entry per CDR3 protein. The sample shows more than 250,000 distinct CDR3 sequences, around 15% of them seen only once. Material: PBMCs or a T cell subset sorted from them (not recorded which). This clonotype was sampled from a man between 18 and 29 years old who had mild COVID-19 (a few samples of this study predate the infection). Cell type and time point are not known. The chain links TRBV4-2 to TRBJ2-5; a weak D match, TRBD1 (5 bases). Here the CDR3 DNA reads TGTGCCAGCAGCCCTTACGGCAGGGATCAAGAGACCCAGTACTTC. Amino acids: CASSPYGRDQETQYF.